This T cell receptor (beta chain) was found in a study of shared clonotypes between healthy human individuals. Study-wide background: Three plates were used per donor for CD4 naive, three for CD4 memory, two for CD8 naive and one for CD8 memory. Study observations and caveats: Non-shared clonotypes had lower generation probabilities than clonotypes shared by all four sorted-subset donors.

In this sample, this clone turned up a few times. Its target is not known. All donors were healthy HIV-negative adults lacking recent acute infections or vaccinations. A split of CD4+ cells into CD45RA+ naive and CD45RA-negative memory subsets was performed. The CDR3 extends over 15 amino acids. Trimming shortened V by 6 bases and J by 1 base, and 12 bases separated the two germline ends. Germline V gives CDR1 MNHNS, CDR2 SASEGT. Assay: immunoSEQ multiplex PCR; the TCRdb copy retains only in-frame clones and omits some. The repertoire holds more than 850,000 clones, with 75% to 80% as singletons. Sequencing used memory CD4+ T cells from PBMCs. Subset of the sample: CD45RA-negative fraction. This TCR was sampled from a young man in good health. Some clones in this sample may be carry-over from other donors' samples. V and J are TRBV6-1 and TRBJ2-2; tentative D call: TRBD1 (6 bases). In DNA form, the CDR3 reads TGTGCCAGCAGCCCCAGGGGTCGGAACACCGGGGAGCTGTTTTTT. Protein sequence: CASSPRGRNTGELFF.